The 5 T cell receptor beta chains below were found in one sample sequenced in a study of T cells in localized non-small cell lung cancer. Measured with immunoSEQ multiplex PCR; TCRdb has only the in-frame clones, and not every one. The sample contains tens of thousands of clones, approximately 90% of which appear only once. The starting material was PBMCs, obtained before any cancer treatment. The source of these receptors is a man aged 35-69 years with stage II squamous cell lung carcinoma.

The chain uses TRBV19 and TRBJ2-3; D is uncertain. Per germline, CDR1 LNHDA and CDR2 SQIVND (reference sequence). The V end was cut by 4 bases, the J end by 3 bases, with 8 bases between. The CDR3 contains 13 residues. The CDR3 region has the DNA TGTGCCAGTAGTAGGTCCGTAACAGATACGCAGTATTTT. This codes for CASSRSVTDTQYF. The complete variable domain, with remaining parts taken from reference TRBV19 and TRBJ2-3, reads DGGITQSPKYLFRKEGQNVTLSCEQNLNHDAMYWYRQDPGQGLRLIYYSQIVNDFQKGDIAEGYSVSREKKESFPLTVTSAQKNPTAFYLCASSRSVTDTQYFGPGTRLTVL.

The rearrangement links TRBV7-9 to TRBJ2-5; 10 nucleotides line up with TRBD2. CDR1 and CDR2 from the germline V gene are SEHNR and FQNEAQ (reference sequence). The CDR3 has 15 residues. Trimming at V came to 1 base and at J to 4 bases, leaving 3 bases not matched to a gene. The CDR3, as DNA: TGTGCCAGCAGCTTAGGTAGCGGGGGGCCAGAGACCCAGTACTTC. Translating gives CASSLGSGGPETQYF.

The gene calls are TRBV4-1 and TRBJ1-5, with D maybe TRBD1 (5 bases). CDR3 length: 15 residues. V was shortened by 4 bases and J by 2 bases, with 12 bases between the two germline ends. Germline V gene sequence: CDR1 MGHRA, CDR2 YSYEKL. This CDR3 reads CASSLRVGGNQPQHF. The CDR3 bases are TGCGCCAGCAGCCTCAGGGTGGGGGGCAATCAGCCCCAGCATTTT.

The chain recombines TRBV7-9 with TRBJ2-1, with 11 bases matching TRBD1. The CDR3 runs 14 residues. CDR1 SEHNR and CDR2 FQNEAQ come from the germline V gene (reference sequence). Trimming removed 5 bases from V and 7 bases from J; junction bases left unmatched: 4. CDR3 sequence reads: CASSPDRGRNEQFF. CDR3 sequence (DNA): TGTGCCAGCAGCCCGGACAGGGGGCGGAATGAGCAGTTCTTC.

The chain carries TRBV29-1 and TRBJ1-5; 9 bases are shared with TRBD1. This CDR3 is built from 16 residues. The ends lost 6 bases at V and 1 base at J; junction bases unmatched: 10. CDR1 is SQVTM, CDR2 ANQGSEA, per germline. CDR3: CSVVTGTGTSNQPQHF. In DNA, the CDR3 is TGCAGCGTCGTGACCGGGACAGGGACCAGCAATCAGCCCCAGCATTTT.